Shown below are 7 T cell receptor beta chains from a single sample sequenced in a study of cytomegalovirus exposure and HLA in healthy donors. The PCR had 60 Vbeta and 13 Jbeta primers. TCRdb's copy holds only in-frame clones and misses some; the assay was immunoSEQ multiplex PCR. The data show around 90,000 clones, less than 65% seen once. The specimen was PBMCs. The receptors here all came from a woman under 40 in good health and CMV-seropositive.

A few counts support this clone. The rearrangement joins TRBV7-9 to TRBJ1-3; D gene unclear. The CDR3 runs to 16 residues. Germline V gives CDR1 SEHNR, CDR2 FQNEAQ (reference sequence). Deletions cut 5 bases from V and 4 bases from J, with 18 bases between. CDR3 in amino acids: CASSPESLGRGNTIYF. In DNA, the CDR3 is TGTGCCAGCAGCCCCGAATCCCTCGGGAGAGGAAACACCATATATTTT.

This clone was detected ten times or more. V and J are TRBV6-5 and TRBJ1-5, with TRBD1 as a possible D gene (6 bases). Deletions cut 0 bases from V and 6 bases from J, with 15 bases between. Looked up from germline, CDR1 is MNHEY and CDR2 is SVGAGI. There are 16 residues in the CDR3. The CDR3 here is CASSYSPDSEIQPQHF. The CDR3 DNA is TGTGCCAGCAGTTACTCCCCGGACAGTGAGATTCAGCCCCAGCATTTT.

The chain couples TRBV7-7 to TRBJ2-7; D is undetermined. The CDR3 contains 15 residues. Trimming pared 5 bases from V and 0 bases from J, leaving 14 bases between. Looked up from germline, CDR1 is SSHAT and CDR2 is FNYEAQ (reference sequence). CDR3 in DNA: TGTGCCAGCAGCATCGACTTTATGAGCTCCTACGAGCAGTACTTC. This codes for CASSIDFMSSYEQYF.

This clone was picked up a small number of times. The gene calls are TRBV28 and TRBJ1-6; 9 bases match TRBD1. The germline V gene encodes CDR1 MDHEN and CDR2 SYDVKM. This CDR3 has 18 residues. With V trimmed by 7 bases and J by 1 base, 11 bases remained unmatched. CDR3 sequence: CASKRTGDTRSYNSPLHF. CDR3 bases: TGTGCCAGCAAGAGGACAGGGGATACTCGATCCTATAATTCACCCCTCCACTTT. Together with reference TRBV28 and TRBJ1-6, the CDR3 gives the full variable domain: DVKVTQSSRYLVKRTGEKVFLECVQDMDHENMFWYRQDPGLGLRLIYFSYDVKMKEKGDIPEGYSVSREKKERFSLILESASTNQTSMYLCASKRTGDTRSYNSPLHFGNGTRLTVT.

This clone turned up a few times. The V and J genes are TRBV28 and TRBJ2-7, with 8 nucleotides matching TRBD1. Per the germline V gene, CDR1 is MDHEN and CDR2 is SYDVKM. V trimming: 5 bases; J trimming: 3 bases; junction bases outside the gene matches: 6. The CDR3 has 14 residues. CDR3 residues: CASSSGQGLYEQYF. The CDR3 DNA follows: TGTGCCAGCAGTAGCGGACAGGGTCTCTACGAGCAGTACTTC.

The chain uses TRBV9 and TRBJ2-1; 15 bases line up with TRBD2. V lost 3 bases, J lost 8 bases, and 6 bases stayed unmatched. There are 16 residues in the CDR3. Per germline, CDR1 SGDLS and CDR2 YYNGEE. The CDR3 is CASSAGLAGGPYEQFF. In DNA, the CDR3 is TGTGCCAGCAGCGCAGGACTAGCGGGGGGGCCTTATGAGCAGTTCTTC.

The DNA for the CDR3 is TGTGCCAGCAGTGAAGGGACTAGCGGGGGCAATGAGCAGTTCTTC. Its translation: CASSEGTSGGNEQFF. This chain links TRBV6-1 with TRBJ2-1; 13 bases match TRBD2. The J segment lost 6 bases and the V segment lost 1 base, leaving 0 bases of the junction unmatched. The CDR3 totals 15 residues. CDR1 and CDR2 from the germline V gene are MNHNS and SASEGT.